Presented here are 18 T cell receptor beta chains from one specimen sequenced in a study of breast tumors, draining lymph nodes, adjacent tissues. TCRdb re-called the multiplex PCR reads through MiXCR, storing one row per CDR3 protein. The data show 150,000 or so distinct CDR3 sequences, more than 25% seen once. Breast cancer patients provided tissue from their axillary draining lymph nodes. The sequencing input was axillary lymph node tissue. These TCRs come from a female donor with breast cancer. Some clones in this sample may be carry-over from other donors' samples.

This clonotype was seen repeatedly, ten times or more. A read error may account for a junction end that differs from germline. The J gene is TRBJ2-2, the V gene TRBV6-5; D unclear. CDR1 and CDR2 (germline): MNHEY, SVGAGI. The CDR3 totals 14 residues. This chain's CDR3 is CASSHSNRAGELFF. CDR3 bases: TGTGCCAGCAGTCACTCGAATCGCGCCGGGGAGCTGTTTTTT.

This clonotype has ten or more counts. The chain's CDR3 is CSAREAEKYEQYF. In DNA form, the CDR3 reads TGCAGTGCTAGAGAGGCAGAAAAGTACGAGCAGTACTTC. V and J are TRBV20-1 and TRBJ2-7, with D unclear. The CDR3 consists of 13 residues. Germline CDR1 reads DFQATT; CDR2 reads SNEGSKA (reference sequence). V was cut by 0 bases and J by 4 bases, with 10 bases left in between.

This clonotype was seen repeatedly, ten times or more. The genes are TRBV3-1 and TRBJ2-7, with D perhaps TRBD2 (6 bases). V was cut by 0 bases and J by 6 bases, with 9 bases left in between. The CDR3 has 13 amino acids. Germline V gene sequence: CDR1 LGHDT, CDR2 YNNKEL (reference sequence). This CDR3 reads CASSQDWRGEQYF. The CDR3 DNA reads TGTGCCAGCAGCCAAGATTGGAGGGGCGAGCAGTACTTC.

DNA for the CDR3: TGTGCCAGCAGCTTAGCGGCAGGGGAGAAACTGTTTTTT. This sequence encodes CASSLAAGEKLFF. J is TRBJ1-4 and V is TRBV13, with D tentatively TRBD1 (6 bases). Germline V gene lookup returns CDR1 PRHDT and CDR2 FYEKMQ (reference sequence). This CDR3 comprises 13 residues. V shed 1 base and J shed 11 bases, with 11 bases lying between them.

At least ten counts were recorded for this clonotype. The chain carries TRBV6-2 or TRBV6-3 and TRBJ1-5; D is perhaps TRBD1 (5 bases). The CDR3 length is 15 residues. V was clipped by 6 bases and J by 7 bases, with 19 bases between them. Germline loops: CDR1 MNHEY, CDR2 SVGEGT. The CDR3 reads CASSQTMGGRQPQHF. Here the CDR3 DNA reads TGTGCCAGCAGCCAAACCATGGGGGGACGGCAGCCCCAGCATTTT.

A word on this clonotype: A read error may be the cause here, since a much bigger clone is one base away. J is TRBJ2-3 and V is TRBV6-5; 7 nucleotides match TRBD2. Trimming at V came to 5 bases and at J to 3 bases, leaving 14 bases not matched to a gene. The CDR3 runs to 17 residues. Per germline, CDR1 MNHEY and CDR2 SVGAGI. CDR3 loop: CASSPPSSGLFTDTQYF. The CDR3 DNA reads as TGTGCCAGCAGTCCCCCAAGCTCGGGACTATTTACAGATACGCAGTATTTT.

This clonotype appeared a few times. The rearrangement uses TRBV7-9 and TRBJ1-1, with 7 nucleotides matching TRBD1. The CDR3 has 15 residues. Germline V gene lookup returns CDR1 SEHNR and CDR2 FQNEAQ (reference sequence). The V segment lost 0 bases and the J segment 4 bases; nucleotides outside the gene matches: 5. CDR3 DNA: TGTGCCAGCAGCTTAGCGCACAGGGGCGGCACTGAAGCTTTCTTT. Its translation: CASSLAHRGGTEAFF.

This clonotype was seen repeatedly, ten times or more. The CDR3 DNA is TGTGCCAGCAGCCAACAGGGCAGCGACTCTGGAAACACCATATATTTT. Its protein is CASSQQGSDSGNTIYF. This sequence joins TRBV4-2 and TRBJ1-3; TRBD1 might be the D (5 bases). Trimming cost V 2 bases and J 0 bases, with 11 bases left between them. CDR3 length: 16 amino acids. The germline CDR1 and CDR2 sequences are LGHNA and YNFKEQ.

At least ten counts were recorded for this clonotype. The chain has TRBV7-2 and TRBJ2-7; TRBD1 matches at 8 bases. Looked up from germline, CDR1 is SGHTA and CDR2 is FQGNSA. This CDR3 spans 15 amino acids. V lost 3 bases to trimming and J lost 1 base; unmatched junction nucleotides: 5. CDR3 DNA sequence: TGTGCCAGCAGCTTGAGGGGGACAGGATCCTACGAGCAGTACTTC. This sequence encodes CASSLRGTGSYEQYF.

This clonotype was detected only once. The chain has TRBV9 and TRBJ2-6; 9 positions match TRBD1. The trim removed 3 bases at V and 0 bases at J, leaving 10 bases unmatched. The CDR3 runs 19 residues. Germline lookup yields CDR1 SGDLS and CDR2 YYNGEE. The chain's CDR3 is CASSADPGQGTSGANVLTF. DNA for the CDR3: TGTGCCAGCAGCGCCGATCCGGGACAGGGAACCTCTGGGGCCAACGTCCTGACTTTC.

Turning to this clonotype: At one boundary the junction diverges from the germline segment, which might be a read error. The V call is TRBV7-2, the J call TRBJ2-5; D is perhaps TRBD1 or TRBD2 (5 bases each). The CDR3 contains 17 residues. Germline V gene data show CDR1 as SGHTA and CDR2 as FQGNSA. DNA of the CDR3: TGTGCCAGCAGCTTAAGGGTGGGTGCCCTAAGACAAGGGACCCAGTATTTC. This encodes CASSLRVGALRQGTQYF.

This clonotype showed up many times. The CDR3 nucleotides read TGTGCCAGTAGTATACAGGGGAGCTCCTACAATGAGCAGTTCTTC. It is translated as CASSIQGSSYNEQFF. V is TRBV19 and J is TRBJ2-1; the D gene is possibly TRBD1 (6 bases). Trimming took off 2 bases at V and 0 bases at J, with 8 bases between the two ends. The germline gives CDR1 LNHDA, CDR2 SQIVND (reference sequence). The CDR3 spans 15 residues.

This clonotype was recorded many times. V usage is TRBV4-1 and J usage is TRBJ2-2, with 7 positions matching TRBD1. V dropped 3 bases and J dropped 3; count of bases not matched to a gene: 7. CDR1 is MGHRA and CDR2 is YSYEKL in the germline V gene. CDR3 length: 16 amino acids. The CDR3 nucleotides are TGCGCCAGCAGCCAGGATGACAGGGCGTACACCGGGGAGCTGTTTTTT. Protein sequence: CASSQDDRAYTGELFF.

In its sample, this clonotype was seen many times. The rearrangement joins TRBV12-3 or TRBV12-4 to TRBJ2-2; TRBD2 matches 12 bases. The junction had 8 bases not matched to a gene; V was cut back by 0 bases and J by 6 bases. The CDR3 has 18 amino acids. DNA of the CDR3: TGTGCCAGCAGTTTAGCGCGTCTAGCGGGGGGGGCGCCCGGGGAGCTGTTTTTT. It codes for CASSLARLAGGAPGELFF.

This chain uses TRBV9 with TRBJ2-3; 9 bases align to TRBD1. V was pared by 3 bases and J by 1 base, with 3 bases of the junction left unmatched. The V gene's germline CDR1 is SGDLS and CDR2 YYNGEE. The CDR3 contains 15 residues. CDR3 in DNA: TGTGCCAGCAGCGGGACAGGGGTTGGCACAGATACGCAGTATTTT. Protein: CASSGTGVGTDTQYF. The full variable domain, its missing parts supplied by reference TRBV9 and TRBJ2-3, is DSGVTQTPKHLITATGQRVTLRCSPRSGDLSVYWYQQSLDQGLQFLIQYYNGEERAKGNILERFSAQQFPDLHSELNLSSLELGDSALYFCASSGTGVGTDTQYFGPGTRLTVL.

Ten or more counts support this clonotype. V is TRBV12-3 or TRBV12-4 and J is TRBJ2-3; D may be TRBD2 (5 bases). V lost 8 bases and J lost 1, with 13 bases in between. This CDR3 contains 14 residues. CDR3 amino acids: CASRPRRRTDTQYF. CDR3 nucleotide sequence: TGTGCCAGCCGGCCTCGGAGGCGCACAGATACGCAGTATTTT.

The chain carries TRBV15 and TRBJ1-2, with D uncertain. Trimming pared 2 bases from V and 6 bases from J, leaving 7 bases between. Germline V gene data show CDR1 as LNHNV and CDR2 as YYDKDF (reference sequence). CDR3 length: 12 amino acids. CDR3 nucleotide sequence: TGTGCCACCAGCAGAATTGGGGATGGCTACACCTTC. Protein product: CATSRIGDGYTF.

The genes are TRBV10-1 and TRBJ1-5; D unresolved. Germline CDR1 and CDR2: WNHNN and SYGVQD (reference sequence). The CDR3 length is 14 residues. V was shortened by 7 bases and J by 2 bases, with 12 bases between the two germline ends. The CDR3 sequence: CASTRSSRNQPQHF. As DNA, the CDR3 is TGCGCCAGCACTCGGTCCAGTCGCAATCAGCCCCAGCATTTT.